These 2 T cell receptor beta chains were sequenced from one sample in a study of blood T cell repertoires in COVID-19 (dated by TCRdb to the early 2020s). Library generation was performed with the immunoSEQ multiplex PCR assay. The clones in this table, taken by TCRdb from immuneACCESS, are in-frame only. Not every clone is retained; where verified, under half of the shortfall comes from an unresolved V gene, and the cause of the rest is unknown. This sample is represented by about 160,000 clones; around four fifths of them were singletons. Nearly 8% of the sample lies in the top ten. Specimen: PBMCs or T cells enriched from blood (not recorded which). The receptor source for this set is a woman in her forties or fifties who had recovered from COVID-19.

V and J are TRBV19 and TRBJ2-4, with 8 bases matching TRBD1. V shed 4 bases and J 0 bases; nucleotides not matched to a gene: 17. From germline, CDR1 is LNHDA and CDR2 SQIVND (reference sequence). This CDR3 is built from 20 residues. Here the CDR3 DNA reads TGTGCCAGTAGTAAAAAGGGCAGGCAGACAGGGGATCTAGCCAAAAACATTCAGTACTTC. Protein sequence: CASSKKGRQTGDLAKNIQYF.

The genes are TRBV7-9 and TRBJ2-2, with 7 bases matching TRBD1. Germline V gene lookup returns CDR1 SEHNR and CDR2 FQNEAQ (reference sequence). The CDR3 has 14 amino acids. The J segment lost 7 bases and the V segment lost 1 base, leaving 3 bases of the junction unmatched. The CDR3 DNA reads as TGTGCCAGCAGCTTAGAGGGGGCGGTCGGGGAGCTGTTTTTT. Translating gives CASSLEGAVGELFF.